This T cell receptor beta chain was identified during a study of control samples from healthy donors and cancer patients. Profiling relied on immunoSEQ multiplex PCR, and the TCRdb table lists in-frame clones only, not all of them. The top ten clones hold 3% to 4.5% of a sample with about 40,000 clones, 80% to 95% of them seen once. The germline gives CDR1 SQVTM, CDR2 ANQGSEA. V gave up 1 base and J gave up 15 bases, with 16 bases separating them. The CDR3 contains 12 residues. Sequenced: blood. The rearrangement links TRBV29-1 to TRBJ2-1, with D perhaps TRBD1 (5 bases). This sequence was found in a woman aged 45-60 years in good health. CDR3: CSVEASTDRGFF. CDR3 sequence (DNA): TGCAGCGTTGAAGCCTCGACCGATAGGGGGTTCTTC.